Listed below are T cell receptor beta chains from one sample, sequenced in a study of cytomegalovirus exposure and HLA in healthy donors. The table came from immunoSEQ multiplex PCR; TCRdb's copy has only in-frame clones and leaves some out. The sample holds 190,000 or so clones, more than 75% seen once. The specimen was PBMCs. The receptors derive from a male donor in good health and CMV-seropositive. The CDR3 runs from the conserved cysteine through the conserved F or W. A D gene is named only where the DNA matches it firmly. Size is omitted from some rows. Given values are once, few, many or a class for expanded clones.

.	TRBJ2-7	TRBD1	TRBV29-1	CSVRRNRGLGGEQYF	TGCAGCGTGAGGCGCAACAGGGGGCTAGGGGGCGAGCAGTACTTC
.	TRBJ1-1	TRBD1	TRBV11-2	CASSQTGTGNVGGEAFF	TGTGCCAGCAGCCAAACCGGGACAGGGAATGTAGGGGGTGAAGCTTTCTTT
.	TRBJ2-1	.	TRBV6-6	CASSYSRQAIAGEQFF	TGTGCCAGCAGTTACTCTAGGCAGGCGATCGCGGGGGAGCAGTTCTTC
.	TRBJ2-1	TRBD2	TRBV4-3	CASSQGQGSGGGNEQFF	TGCGCCAGCAGCCAAGGCCAGGGTAGCGGGGGAGGGAATGAGCAGTTCTTC
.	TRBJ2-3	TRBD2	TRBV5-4	CASSLFSTSGGDTQYF	TGTGCCAGCAGCTTGTTCTCGACTAGCGGGGGAGATACGCAGTATTTT
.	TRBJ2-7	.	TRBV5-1	CASSLAGSGRKYF	TGCGCCAGCAGCTTGGCCGGGTCAGGGAGGAAGTACTTC
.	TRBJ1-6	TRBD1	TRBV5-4	CASSPEGNRGSALHF	TGTGCCAGCAGCCCGGAAGGAAACAGGGGTTCGGCCCTCCACTTT
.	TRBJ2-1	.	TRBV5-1	CASSLGTAYNEQFF	TGCGCCAGCAGCTTGGGGACAGCTTACAATGAGCAGTTCTTC
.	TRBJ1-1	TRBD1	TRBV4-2	CASTGQGAPGTEAFF	TGTGCCAGCACGGGGCAGGGGGCGCCCGGAACTGAAGCTTTCTTT
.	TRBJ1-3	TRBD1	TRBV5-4	CASSRAGTALGNTIYF	TGTGCCAGCAGCCGTGCAGGGACAGCTTTAGGAAACACCATATATTTT
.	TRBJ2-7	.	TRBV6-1	CARKVHRGGSGEQYF	TGTGCCAGAAAGGTTCACAGGGGGGGTTCGGGTGAGCAGTACTTC
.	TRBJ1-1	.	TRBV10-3	CAISDAENTEAFF	TGTGCCATCAGTGATGCGGAAAACACTGAAGCTTTCTTT
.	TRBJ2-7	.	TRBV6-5	CASSLNSGTLVHEQYF	TGTGCCAGCAGTTTAAATTCCGGGACTTTAGTCCACGAGCAGTACTTC
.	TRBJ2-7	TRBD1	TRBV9	CASSVAPTGGTYEQYF	TGTGCCAGCAGCGTAGCTCCGACAGGGGGAACCTACGAGCAGTACTTC
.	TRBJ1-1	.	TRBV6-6	CASIVGSRIFVAFF	TGTGCCAGCATAGTGGGCAGCCGGATCTTTGTAGCTTTCTTT
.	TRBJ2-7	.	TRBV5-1	CASSLAGSPGPYEQYF	TGCGCCAGCAGCTTGGCCGGGAGTCCTGGGCCCTACGAGCAGTACTTC
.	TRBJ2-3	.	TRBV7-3	CASSVGGHTDTQYF	TGTGCCAGCAGCGTCGGGGGTCACACAGATACGCAGTATTTT
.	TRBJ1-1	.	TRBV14	CASSQAFTEAFF	TGTGCCAGCAGCCAAGCGTTCACTGAAGCTTTCTTT
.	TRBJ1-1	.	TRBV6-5	CASRTTFRGNTEAFF	TGTGCCAGCAGAACTACCTTTCGGGGGAACACTGAAGCTTTCTTT
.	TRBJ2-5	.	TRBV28	CASSPYGFFIETQYF	TGTGCCAGCTCCCCCTACGGGTTTTTTATAGAGACCCAGTACTTC
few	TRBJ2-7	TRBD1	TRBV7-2	CASRFSTGVAPGEQYF	TGTGCCAGCAGGTTTTCGACAGGGGTCGCACCGGGGGAGCAGTACTTC
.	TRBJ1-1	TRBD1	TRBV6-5	CASGRQGAWDTEAFF	TGTGCCAGCGGTCGACAGGGGGCATGGGACACTGAAGCTTTCTTT
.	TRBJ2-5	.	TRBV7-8	CASSPGFRETQYF	TGTGCCAGCAGCCCAGGGTTTAGAGAGACCCAGTACTTC
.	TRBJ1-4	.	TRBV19	CASSPSDGQAGKLFF	TGTGCCAGTAGTCCCTCGGACGGACAAGCGGGAAAACTGTTTTTT
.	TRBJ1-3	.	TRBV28	CASSLFAEGNTIYF	TGTGCCAGCAGTTTATTTGCGGAAGGAAACACCATATATTTT
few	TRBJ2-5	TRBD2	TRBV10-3	CAISREGQETQYF	TGTGCCATCAGCAGGGAGGGCCAAGAGACCCAGTACTTC
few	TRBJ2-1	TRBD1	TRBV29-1	CSVYVPGQGKNEQFF	TGCAGCGTTTATGTGCCGGGACAGGGGAAAAATGAGCAGTTCTTC
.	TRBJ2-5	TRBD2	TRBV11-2	CASSLYKLAGGQETQYF	TGTGCCAGCAGCTTATATAAACTAGCGGGAGGACAAGAGACCCAGTACTTC
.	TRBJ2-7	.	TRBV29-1	CSVDRHGNEQYF	TGCAGCGTTGACAGGCACGGGAACGAGCAGTACTTC
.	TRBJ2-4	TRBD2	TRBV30	CAWSVLGTSGDIQYF	TGTGCCTGGAGTGTTCTCGGGACTAGCGGTGACATTCAGTACTTC
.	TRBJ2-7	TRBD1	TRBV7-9	CASSLAGPGGDEQYF	TGTGCCAGCAGCTTAGCGGGGCCAGGGGGCGACGAGCAGTACTTC
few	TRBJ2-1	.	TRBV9	CASSIRGGGPVEQFF	TGTGCCAGCAGTATAAGAGGGGGGGGCCCCGTTGAGCAGTTCTTC
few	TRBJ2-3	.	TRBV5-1	CASSLNGGHTYF	TGCGCCAGCAGCTTGAACGGGGGGCACACGTATTTT
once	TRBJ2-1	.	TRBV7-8	CASNLHTAGARAGEQFF	TGTGCCAGCAACTTGCATACCGCGGGGGCCCGCGCGGGCGAGCAGTTCTTC
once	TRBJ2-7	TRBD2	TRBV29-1	CSVEDFGLAGVYEQYF	TGCAGCGTTGAAGATTTTGGGCTAGCGGGAGTATACGAGCAGTACTTC
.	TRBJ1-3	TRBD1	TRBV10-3	CAMRGQSPGNTIYF	TGTGCCATGAGGGGACAGTCGCCTGGAAACACCATATATTTT